This T cell receptor beta chain was retrieved from a study of vaccination and CD4 T cells after COVID-19. Study-level background: Convalescent patients, SARS-CoV-2 positive by nasal swab PCR, comprised roughly ten mild cases and one severe case. Overall study findings and caveats: In convalescent patients, a median approximately 86% of reactive clones appeared only post-vaccination.

Germline CDR1 and CDR2: LNHDA and SQIVND (reference sequence). V was cut by 4 bases and J by 11 bases, with 14 bases left in between. This CDR3 contains 12 residues. The treatment denotes: approximately 9-day PBMC culture with coronavirus spike peptide pools or control peptides (ViraFEST assay). Expansion of antigen-specific T cells with peptide pools by ViraFEST preceded sequencing of TCRs. A remark on this clonotype: The antigen is undetermined.

The Oncomine TCR Beta short-read assay was applied to DNA of cultured CD4+ T cells. The template was genomic DNA from cultured CD4+ T cells. TCRdb re-called the PCR reads with MiXCR, one entry per CDR3 protein. Here the sample spans about 23,000 distinct CDR3 sequences, about 53% being singletons. This chain links TRBV19 with TRBJ1-1; D is unresolved. The sample was CD4+ T cells from blood, cultured in vitro. The TCR sequence derives from a human donor who had recovered from COVID-19. CDR3 sequence (DNA): TGTGCCAGTAGTACCGCATCCTTGAGGGCTTTCTTT. Protein: CASSTASLRAFF.